This T cell receptor (beta chain) came from a study of shared clonotypes between healthy human individuals. Germline CDR1 is SQVTM and CDR2 is ANQGSEA. The V end was cut by 7 bases, the J end by 8 bases, with 12 bases between. The CDR3 length is 11 residues. Method: immunoSEQ multiplex PCR; TCRdb's copy keeps in-frame clones and lacks some. Here the sample spans some 550,000 clones, approximately 97% being singletons. The chain carries TRBV29-1 and TRBJ2-1, with D possibly TRBD2 on 6 matching bases. The sequencing sample was made of naive CD4+ T cells sorted from blood. As for subset: CD45RA+ positively selected. The TCR was taken from a woman in her 30s in good health. Written as DNA, the CDR3 is TGCAGCGCCGGGGGAACCCATGAGCAGTTCTTC. Amino acid sequence: CSAGGTHEQFF.